The 20 T cell receptor beta chains presented below share a single source sample, sequenced in a study of vaccination and CD4 T cells after COVID-19. The Oncomine TCR Beta short-read assay was applied to DNA of cultured CD4+ T cells. TCRdb ran MiXCR on the PCR reads and lists one entry per CDR3 protein. This table holds about 23,000 distinct CDR3 sequences, roughly 44% found once. Time point defined: late sampling 161 to 241 days after vaccination in a few convalescent patients. Noted treatment: approximately 10-day PBMC culture with coronavirus spike peptide pools or control peptides (ViraFEST assay). The antigens for these receptors are not known. The specimen was CD4+ T cells from blood, cultured in vitro, collected about 7 months after SARS-CoV-2 vaccination. Receptors originate from a human donor who had recovered from COVID-19.

V usage is TRBV6-1 and J usage is TRBJ2-7; 9 nucleotides align to TRBD1. The CDR3 is made up of 16 amino acids. The ends lost 7 bases at V and 0 bases at J; junction bases unmatched: 10. Looked up from germline, CDR1 is MNHNS and CDR2 is SASEGT. The CDR3 DNA reads TGTGCCAGCAACCTCTTCGGGACAGGGACCTCCTACGAGCAGTACTTC. Amino acid sequence: CASNLFGTGTSYEQYF.

Here the CDR3 DNA reads TGTGCCAGCAGAAGAGTGGGGAACACCGGGGAGCTGTTTTTT. This encodes CASRRVGNTGELFF. The chain combines TRBV6-1 with TRBJ2-2; D unclear. Per the germline V gene, CDR1 is MNHNS and CDR2 is SASEGT. V was trimmed by 6 bases and J by 1 base, leaving 9 bases between them. The CDR3 loop spans 14 amino acids.

The rearrangement joins TRBV7-3 to TRBJ2-7; tentatively, D is TRBD1 (5 bases). Gene TRBJ2-5 matches the end of the DNA better, so the J call may be wrong. There are 13 residues in the CDR3. The germline gives CDR1 SGHTA, CDR2 FQGTGA. CDR3 amino acids: CASSSQGGETQYF. The DNA for the CDR3 is TGTGCCAGCAGCTCGCAGGGTGGAGAGACCCAGTACTTC.

This clonotype has more than one count but fewer than ten. V and J are TRBV20-1 and TRBJ2-5; 10 bases match TRBD2. V lost 0 bases, J lost 5 bases, and 6 bases stayed unmatched. This CDR3 region has 15 residues. Germline V gene lookup returns CDR1 DFQATT and CDR2 SNEGSKA (reference sequence). The CDR3 reads CSARDRVSGGETQYF. The DNA for the CDR3 is TGCAGTGCTAGAGATCGGGTTAGCGGGGGGGAGACCCAGTACTTC.

V is TRBV7-9 and J is TRBJ1-3; D is ambiguous. The germline CDR1 and CDR2 sequences are SEHNR and FQNEAQ (reference sequence). V lost 4 bases and J 8 bases, leaving 12 bases between the germline ends. CDR3 length equals 13 residues. The CDR3 protein is CASSSSGGDTIYF. Written as DNA, the CDR3 is TGTGCCAGCAGCTCAAGCGGCGGGGACACCATATATTTT.

V gene TRBV7-9 combines with J gene TRBJ2-7; D may correspond to TRBD1 or TRBD2 (6 bases each). Germline V gene sequence: CDR1 SEHNR, CDR2 FQNEAQ (reference sequence). Trimming removed 5 bases at V and 2 bases at J, with 16 bases between. This CDR3 region has 15 residues. The CDR3 here is CASSTTGGTTYEQYF. As DNA, the CDR3 is TGTGCCAGCAGCACCACGGGCGGGACAACCTACGAGCAGTACTTC.

This clonotype was detected only once. The chain recombines TRBV5-1 with TRBJ2-7; 8 nucleotides align to TRBD1. The germline CDR1 and CDR2 sequences are SGHRS and YFSETQ. The CDR3 covers 14 residues. Germline trimming cut 0 bases from V and 3 bases from J; bases unmatched to any gene: 2. The CDR3 protein is CASSLDRGDYEQYF. The CDR3 DNA reads TGCGCCAGCAGCTTGGACAGGGGGGACTACGAGCAGTACTTC.

This clonotype was picked up a small number of times. V is TRBV7-8 and J is TRBJ2-5, with D unresolved. The CDR3 sequence is 15 residues long. CDR1 SGHVS and CDR2 FQNEAQ come from the germline V gene. The germline V and J ends were trimmed by 3 bases and 0 bases, with 11 bases remaining between them. The CDR3 DNA sequence: TGTGCCAGCAGCTTGACGCAGCCGTACCAAGAGACCCAGTACTTC. This codes for CASSLTQPYQETQYF.

This sequence joins TRBV6-5 and TRBJ2-7; 8 nucleotides align to TRBD2. This CDR3 has 15 amino acids. The germline V gene encodes CDR1 MNHEY and CDR2 SVGAGI. V lost 4 bases, J lost 1 base, and 6 bases stayed unmatched. The CDR3: CASSSTSGNSYEQYF. The DNA for the CDR3 is TGTGCCAGCAGTTCCACTAGCGGAAATTCCTACGAGCAGTACTTC.

V usage is TRBV6-5 and J usage is TRBJ2-5; D is tentatively TRBD1 or TRBD2 (5 bases each). Trimming pared 0 bases from V and 5 bases from J, leaving 13 bases between. CDR3 size: 15 residues. Germline V gene data show CDR1 as MNHEY and CDR2 as SVGAGI. CDR3 in DNA: TGTGCCAGCAGTTACTCGTACGGGGCTGGGGAGACCCAGTACTTC. Residues: CASSYSYGAGETQYF.

This clonotype was picked up a small number of times. At one end the junction does not follow the germline gene, possibly because of a read error. CDR3 bases: TGTGCCAGCAGTCCGAACCGAGACAGGGGTCAGGTCTTC. Amino acid sequence: CASSPNRDRGQVF. The genes are TRBV27 and TRBJ2-7; 8 nucleotides line up with TRBD1. The germline CDR1 and CDR2 sequences are MNHEY and SMNVEV (reference sequence). This CDR3 has 13 residues.

The chain joins TRBV6-5 to TRBJ2-7; TRBD1 agrees at 9 bases. Germline trimming cut 2 bases from V and 3 bases from J; bases unmatched to any gene: 2. The CDR3 loop spans 14 amino acids. CDR1 and CDR2 (germline): MNHEY, SVGAGI. The CDR3 sequence is CASSYRDRVYEQYF. DNA for the CDR3: TGTGCCAGCAGTTACCGGGACAGGGTCTACGAGCAGTACTTC.

Here the CDR3 reads CSAKQGSAMDEQYF. Here the CDR3 DNA reads TGCAGTGCTAAGCAGGGTTCCGCGATGGACGAGCAGTACTTC. The V call is TRBV20-1, the J call TRBJ2-7, with D possibly TRBD1 on 5 matching bases. V lost 4 bases to trimming and J lost 5 bases, with 18 bases between them. The CDR3 is 14 residues long. Germline V gives CDR1 DFQATT, CDR2 SNEGSKA (reference sequence).

The V gene is TRBV19, the J gene TRBJ2-7, with 7 bases matching TRBD1. The V and J ends lost 4 bases and 3 bases, in that order; junction bases with no gene match: 9. Germline CDR1 LNHDA, CDR2 SQIVND (reference sequence). This CDR3 is 15 amino acids long. The CDR3 DNA reads as TGTGCCAGTAGTACTGGGGTACAGGGGTTCTACGAGCAGTACTTC. Encoded protein: CASSTGVQGFYEQYF.

The chain couples TRBV19 to TRBJ1-1; TRBD1 aligns across 7 bases. CDR3 length: 17 residues. Losses at the gene ends were 4 bases for V and 1 base for J; bases not matched to a gene: 12. Germline V lookup: CDR1 LNHDA, CDR2 SQIVND (reference sequence). For the CDR3, the DNA is TGTGCCAGTAGTACTAACGGAAGGGACAGTTCGAACACTGAAGCTTTCTTT. It encodes CASSTNGRDSSNTEAFF.

The chain has TRBV6-1 and TRBJ1-1, with TRBD1 matching 7 bases. Germline V CDR1 and CDR2: MNHNS, SASEGT. Unmatched junction bases numbered 10, after V lost 2 bases and J lost 7 bases. This CDR3 has 15 residues. The DNA for the CDR3 is TGTGCCAGCAGTGAACGACAGGGAGGGAGTAGTGAAGCTTTCTTT. Its translation: CASSERQGGSSEAFF.

In its sample, this clonotype was seen a few times. The chain employs TRBV6-2 or TRBV6-3 and TRBJ2-6; D call uncertain. Germline-derived CDR1 and CDR2 are MNHEY and SVGEGT. The V end lost 2 bases, the J end lost 0 bases, and 2 bases lay between the germline ends. This CDR3 comprises 14 residues. The CDR3 reads CASSYLSGANVLTF. The CDR3 nucleotides are TGTGCCAGCAGTTACCTCTCTGGGGCCAACGTCCTGACTTTC.

V is TRBV4-1 and J is TRBJ1-5; the D is unclear. Trimming took 4 bases from V and 0 from J, leaving 16 bases between them. The CDR3 contains 17 residues. Germline assignment: CDR1 MGHRA and CDR2 YSYEKL. CDR3 loop: CASSRARARGSNQPQHF. The CDR3 DNA sequence: TGCGCCAGCAGCCGGGCGCGGGCTCGAGGTAGCAATCAGCCCCAGCATTTT.

The chain employs TRBV27 and TRBJ2-3, with D hard to call. This CDR3 region has 13 residues. Germline V lookup: CDR1 MNHEY, CDR2 SMNVEV (reference sequence). Trimming took 5 bases from V and 4 from J, leaving 10 bases between them. The chain's CDR3 is CASSRVGADTQYF. CDR3 coding DNA: TGTGCCAGCAGTAGGGTTGGGGCAGATACGCAGTATTTT.

This sequence joins TRBV19 and TRBJ2-6; 8 nucleotides line up with TRBD1. The CDR3 has 16 residues. V shed 3 bases and J 2 bases; nucleotides not matched to a gene: 3. Germline V CDR1 and CDR2: LNHDA, SQIVND (reference sequence). CDR3 in DNA: TGTGCCAGTAGTATGGAGACAGGGGCTGGGGCCAACGTCCTGACTTTC. It encodes CASSMETGAGANVLTF.